The clone carrying this T cell receptor beta chain was detected only a few times. Its antigen is not identified. The sample is drawn from a study of early T cells in non-severe SARS-CoV-2 infection. Study overall: Unsorted whole blood bulk RNA was sequenced, with unpaired chains. Study results and caveats: There was a bias toward anti-spike CD8 responses in VDJdb matching, which missed private and CD4 specificities.

Unique molecular identifiers were added to individual cDNA molecules. TCRdb re-called the 5' RACE reads through MiXCR, storing one row per CDR3 protein. The sample includes around 82,000 distinct CDR3 sequences, about 11% seen only once; the top ten take about 4.8%. V was cut by 2 bases and J by 8 bases, with 12 bases left in between. The CDR3 is 13 residues long. Germline CDR1 SGHDN, CDR2 FVKESK. The chain carries TRBV14 and TRBJ1-1, with no clear D. The sequence came from an adult who was a healthcare worker with PCR-confirmed SARS-CoV-2 infection or an uninfected control (not recorded which). The sequenced material came from whole blood. The CDR3 DNA reads TGTGCCAGCAGCCAATTTATGGAAACGGAAGCTTTCTTT. Its protein is CASSQFMETEAFF.